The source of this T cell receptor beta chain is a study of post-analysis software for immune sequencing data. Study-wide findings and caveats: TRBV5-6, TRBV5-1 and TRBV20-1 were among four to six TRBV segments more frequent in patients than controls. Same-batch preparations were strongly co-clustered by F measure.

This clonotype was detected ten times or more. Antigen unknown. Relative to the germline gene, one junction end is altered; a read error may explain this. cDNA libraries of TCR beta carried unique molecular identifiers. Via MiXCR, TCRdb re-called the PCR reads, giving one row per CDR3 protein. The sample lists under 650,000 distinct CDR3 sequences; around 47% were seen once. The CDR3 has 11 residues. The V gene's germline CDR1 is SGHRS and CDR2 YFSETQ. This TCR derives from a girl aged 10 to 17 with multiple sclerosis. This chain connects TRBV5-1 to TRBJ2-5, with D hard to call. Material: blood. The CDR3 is CASSAQETQYF. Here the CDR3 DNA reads TGTGCCAGCAGCGCCCAAGAGACCCAGTACTTC.